Listed below are T cell receptor beta chains from one sample, sequenced in a study of identical twins. TCRdb processed the 5' RACE reads anew with MiXCR; each CDR3 protein has one entry. The sample has some 240,000 distinct CDR3 sequences; about 8.5% are singletons. These same data were also listed under a study on yellow fever vaccine responses in identical twins.

The sequencing sample was made of CD8+ T cells sorted from blood. The receptors were sampled from a woman under 30 in good health. Both conserved end residues are part of each CDR3. The D gene is left open where the match is weak. Expanded clones get a size class; other rows say once, few or many, or leave the size out.

D gene	V gene	clone size	J gene	CDR3 DNA	CDR3 protein
NA	TRBV9	NA	TRBJ1-2	TGTGCCAGCAGCCCCACGTCGGGCCTAAACCCACTATTC	CASSPTSGLNPLF
NA	TRBV9	NA	TRBJ2-1	TGTGCCAGCAGCGTATCAGGGCGGAATGAGCAGTTCTTC	CASSVSGRNEQFF
NA	TRBV7-9	many	TRBJ2-3	TGTGCCAGCAGCGCCCAATTGGATACGCAGTATTTT	CASSAQLDTQYF
NA	TRBV2	many	TRBJ2-7	TGTGCCAGCAGTGACTCTAGAACGGTAATGTACGAGCAGTACTTC	CASSDSRTVMYEQYF
NA	TRBV5-6	few	TRBJ1-1	TGTGCCAGCAGCCTCGCGTTGCAGGGGAACACTGAAGCTTTCTTT	CASSLALQGNTEAFF
NA	TRBV6-1	NA	TRBJ2-3	TGTGCCAGCCATTCCCGGGGGGCCCCCACAGATACGCAGTATTTT	CASHSRGAPTDTQYF
NA	TRBV6-5	few	TRBJ2-1	TGTGCCAGCAGTTACTCGATCAGCTACAATGAGCAGTTCTTC	CASSYSISYNEQFF
NA	TRBV4-1	many	TRBJ1-2	TGCGCCAGCAGCCAAGTGTTAGGCTATGGCTACACCTTC	CASSQVLGYGYTF
TRBD1	TRBV7-9	NA	TRBJ2-4	TGTGCCAGCAGCCGAGGGACAGAAAACATTCAGTACTTC	CASSRGTENIQYF
TRBD1	TRBV12-3/TRBV12-4	many	TRBJ2-7	TGTGCCAGCGGAGGACAGGGCTCCTACGAGCAGTACTTC	CASGGQGSYEQYF
NA	TRBV11-2	few	TRBJ2-1	TGTGCCAGCAGCACAAGTTACAATGAGCAGTTCTTC	CASSTSYNEQFF
NA	TRBV6-5	NA	TRBJ2-3	TGTGCCAGCAGTTACAGAATCAGAGGGGATACGCAGTATTTT	CASSYRIRGDTQYF
TRBD1	TRBV7-7	NA	TRBJ1-4	TGTGCTAGCAGCCTCATGTCCAGGACAGGTGGTGAAAAACTGTTTTTT	CASSLMSRTGGEKLFF
NA	TRBV12-3/TRBV12-4	many	TRBJ2-7	TGTGCCAGCAGTCCGACAGGTTTCTACGAGCAGTACTTC	CASSPTGFYEQYF
TRBD1	TRBV10-3	few	TRBJ2-7	TGTGCCATCAGACAGACAGGGGATCTCGGGTACGAGCAGTACTTC	CAIRQTGDLGYEQYF
NA	TRBV29-1	NA	TRBJ1-2	TGCAGCGTTCGGGACACAGGATCCTATGGCTACACCTTC	CSVRDTGSYGYTF
NA	TRBV5-1	many	TRBJ2-3	TGCGCCAGCAGCTTGTACAGGAGCGACACAGATACGCAGTATTTT	CASSLYRSDTDTQYF
NA	TRBV28	few	TRBJ2-5	TGTGCCAGCAGTTTTGAACAGGGAAGGGGGGAGACCCAGTACTTC	CASSFEQGRGETQYF
NA	TRBV28	NA	TRBJ2-1	TGTGCCAGCAGTCCCGGGACTTACTTTTACAATGAGCAGTTCTTC	CASSPGTYFYNEQFF
NA	TRBV6-4	many	TRBJ2-3	TGTGCCAGCAGCCCCGAGGTGGGGGGCACAGATACGCAGTATTTT	CASSPEVGGTDTQYF
NA	TRBV4-2	NA	TRBJ2-7	TGTGCCAGCAGCCAAGAGGGTAGCGGCTTCTACGAGCAGTACTTC	CASSQEGSGFYEQYF
NA	TRBV9	NA	TRBJ2-1	TGTGCCAGCAGCGTAGCAGGAGGGCCAGAGCAGTTCTTC	CASSVAGGPEQFF
NA	TRBV12-3/TRBV12-4	few	TRBJ1-1	TGTGCCAGCAGTTTTCTGAGGCAGACATCGAACACTGAAGCTTTCTTT	CASSFLRQTSNTEAFF
TRBD2	TRBV20-1	NA	TRBJ2-1	TGCAGTGCTAGAGAATCATCAGCGGGAGTCTATGTTTTTGAGCAGTTCTTC	CSARESSAGVYVFEQFF
TRBD2	TRBV6-5	many	TRBJ2-1	TGTGCCAGCAGTTACCCGGGAGGGGAAGTGAATGAGCAGTTCTTC	CASSYPGGEVNEQFF
NA	TRBV28	few	TRBJ2-4	TGTGCCAGCAGTTTCCCCCCAGGTAGTGACGGAACAAACATTCAGTACTTC	CASSFPPGSDGTNIQYF
TRBD2	TRBV11-2	few	TRBJ2-5	TGTGCCAGCAGCTTATTTATCTCTTCTAGCGGGAGAGGTGATGAGACCCAGTACTTC	CASSLFISSSGRGDETQYF
TRBD2	TRBV27	few	TRBJ2-1	TGTGCCAGCAGTTCCGGGACTAGCCGGCCCAGGGTATACAATGAGCAGTTCTTC	CASSSGTSRPRVYNEQFF
NA	TRBV10-3	many	TRBJ2-5	TGTGCCATCAGTGACAGGGTGTACCAAGAGACCCAGTACTTC	CAISDRVYQETQYF